This TCR beta chain came from a study of shared T cell receptors in the human thymus. Clones were sequenced by immunoSEQ multiplex PCR, and TCRdb holds only the in-frame ones, with some missing. The sample includes 550,000 to 800,000 clones, around 85% seen only once; the top ten take under 0.012%. The ends lost 0 bases at V and 6 bases at J; junction bases unmatched: 14. The CDR3 length is 17 residues. CDR1 SGHDT and CDR2 YYEEEE come from the germline V gene. This sample was shared with a second study, whose subject was human thymus T cells.

The genes are TRBV5-6 and TRBJ2-7; 8 bases align to TRBD1. The clonotype comes from a girl less than two years old with a congenital heart defect. Sample: thymocytes. DNA of the CDR3: TGTGCCAGCAGCTTGGGGGGGAAGGACAGGGAGTTTTTCGAGCAGTACTTC. Protein sequence: CASSLGGKDREFFEQYF. The full variable domain, with the rest looked up from reference TRBV5-6 and TRBJ2-7, is DAGVTQSPTHLIKTRGQQVTLRCSPKSGHDTVSWYQQALGQGPQFIFQYYEEEERQRGNFPDRFSGHQFPNYSSELNVNALLLGDSALYLCASSLGGKDREFFEQYFGPGTRLTVT.